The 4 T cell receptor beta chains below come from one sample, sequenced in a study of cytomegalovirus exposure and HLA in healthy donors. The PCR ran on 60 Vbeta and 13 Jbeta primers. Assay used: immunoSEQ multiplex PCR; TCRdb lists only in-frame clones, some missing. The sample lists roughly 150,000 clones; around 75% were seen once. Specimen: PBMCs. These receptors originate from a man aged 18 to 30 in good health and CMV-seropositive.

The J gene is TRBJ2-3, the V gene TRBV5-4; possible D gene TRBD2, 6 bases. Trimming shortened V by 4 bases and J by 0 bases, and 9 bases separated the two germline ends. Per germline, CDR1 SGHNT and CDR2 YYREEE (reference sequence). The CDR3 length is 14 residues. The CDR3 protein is CASSLSGSTDTQYF. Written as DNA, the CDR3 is TGTGCCAGCAGCCTTAGCGGTAGCACAGATACGCAGTATTTT.

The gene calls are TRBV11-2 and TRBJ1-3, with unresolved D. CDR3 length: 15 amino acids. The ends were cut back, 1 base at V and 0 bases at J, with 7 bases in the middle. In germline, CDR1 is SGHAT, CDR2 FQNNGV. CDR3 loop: CASSLVLRSGNTIYF. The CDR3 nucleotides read TGTGCCAGCAGCTTAGTTCTCCGCTCTGGAAACACCATATATTTT.

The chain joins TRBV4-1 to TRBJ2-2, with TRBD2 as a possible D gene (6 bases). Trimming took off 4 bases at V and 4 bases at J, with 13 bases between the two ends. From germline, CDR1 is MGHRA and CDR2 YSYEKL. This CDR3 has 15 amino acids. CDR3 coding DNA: TGCGCCAGCAGCCTCCGGGACTTATTCACCGGGGAGCTGTTTTTT. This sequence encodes CASSLRDLFTGELFF.

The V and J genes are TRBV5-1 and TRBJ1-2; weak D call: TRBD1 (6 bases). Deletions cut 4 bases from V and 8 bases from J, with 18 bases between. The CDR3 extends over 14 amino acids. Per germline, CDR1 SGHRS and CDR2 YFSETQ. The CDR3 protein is CASSRSQGLQGYTF. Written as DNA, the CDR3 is TGCGCCAGCAGCCGATCCCAGGGGCTTCAAGGCTACACCTTC.